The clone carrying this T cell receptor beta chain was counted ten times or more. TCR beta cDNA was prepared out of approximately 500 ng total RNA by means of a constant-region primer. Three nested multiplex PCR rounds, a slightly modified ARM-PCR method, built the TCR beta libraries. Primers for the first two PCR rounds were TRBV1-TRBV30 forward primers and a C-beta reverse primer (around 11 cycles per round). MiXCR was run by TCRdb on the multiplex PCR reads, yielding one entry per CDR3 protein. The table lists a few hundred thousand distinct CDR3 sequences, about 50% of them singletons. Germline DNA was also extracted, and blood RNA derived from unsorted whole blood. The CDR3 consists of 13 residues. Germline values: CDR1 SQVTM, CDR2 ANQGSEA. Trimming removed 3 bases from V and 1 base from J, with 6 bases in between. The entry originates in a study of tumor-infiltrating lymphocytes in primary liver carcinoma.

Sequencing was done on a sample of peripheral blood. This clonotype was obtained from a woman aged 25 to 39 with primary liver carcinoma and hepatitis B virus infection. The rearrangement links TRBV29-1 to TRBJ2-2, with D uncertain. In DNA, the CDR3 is TGCAGCGTTGATTCGGGGAACACCGGGGAGCTGTTTTTT. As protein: CSVDSGNTGELFF.